Below, 23 T cell receptor beta chains from the same sample are listed, as sequenced in a study of shared clonotypes between healthy human individuals. The protocol was immunoSEQ multiplex PCR, while the TCRdb copy is restricted to in-frame clones and leaves out a portion. The data show around 1,000,000 clones, 70% to 80% seen once. Sequencing used memory CD4+ T cells from PBMCs. The subset: CD45RA-negative fraction. The receptors were gathered from a young man in good health. Some clones in this sample may be carry-over from other donors' samples.

The chain couples TRBV7-3 to TRBJ1-2; D perhaps matches TRBD1 (5 bases). Per germline, CDR1 SGHTA and CDR2 FQGTGA. Trimming removed 5 bases from V and 6 bases from J, with 13 bases in between. The CDR3 is 13 amino acids. The chain's CDR3 is CASSGGAGDGYTF. The CDR3 bases are TGTGCCAGCAGCGGCGGGGCGGGAGATGGCTACACCTTC.

This chain links TRBV30 with TRBJ2-1, with 16 bases fitting TRBD2. Unmatched junction bases numbered 10, after V lost 5 bases and J lost 0 bases. CDR3 length equals 19 residues. Germline values: CDR1 GTSNPN, CDR2 SVGIG (reference sequence). CDR3 bases: TGTGCCTGGTCAACCGGGACTAGCGGGAGGGGTAGCTCCTACAATGAGCAGTTCTTC. It specifies CAWSTGTSGRGSSYNEQFF.

As to this clone: A read error is likely here: a far larger clone is one base away. The sample has other DNA sequences that encode this CDR3 too. The chain links TRBV5-4 to TRBJ2-7, with a tentative D call TRBD1 (6 bases). CDR1 and CDR2 (germline): SGHNT, YYREEE (reference sequence). This CDR3 is 15 amino acids long. Trimming cost V 5 bases and J 7 bases, with 22 bases left between them. CDR3 protein: CASSRWGTTFYEQYF. For the CDR3, the DNA is TGTGCCAGCAGTCGGTGGGGGACAACCTTCTATGAGCAGTACTTC.

The J gene is TRBJ2-7, the V gene TRBV28; 10 bases are shared with TRBD1. This CDR3 is built from 16 residues. The germline V gene has CDR1 MDHEN and CDR2 SYDVKM. V lost 6 bases to trimming and J lost 3 bases; unmatched junction nucleotides: 11. This CDR3 is CASSNYPGQGFYEQYF. The CDR3 DNA reads TGTGCCAGCAGCAACTACCCGGGACAGGGGTTCTACGAGCAGTACTTC.

This clone has a single count. The chain uses TRBV5-1 and TRBJ1-5, with D possibly TRBD1 on 5 matching bases. The germline V gene has CDR1 SGHRS and CDR2 YFSETQ. This CDR3 has 15 amino acids. The ends were cut back, 3 bases at V and 1 base at J, with 11 bases in the middle. The CDR3 coding sequence is TGCGCCAGCAGCTGGGTCCGGGACAGCAATCAGCCCCAGCATTTT. It translates to CASSWVRDSNQPQHF.

The V and J genes are TRBV5-1 and TRBJ2-3; TRBD2 matches at 12 bases. This CDR3 is built from 15 residues. Germline V gene data show CDR1 as SGHRS and CDR2 as YFSETQ. After removal of 3 bases from V and 4 bases from J, the junction contained 3 bases not matched to a gene. CDR3 in DNA: TGCGCCAGCAGCTATGGACTAGCGGGACCAGATACGCAGTATTTT. Translated, it gives CASSYGLAGPDTQYF.

The V and J genes are TRBV18 and TRBJ1-5; D might be TRBD1 (5 bases). Trimming removed 2 bases at V and 10 bases at J, with 18 bases between. CDR3 length equals 15 residues. CDR1 is KGHSH, CDR2 LQKENI, per germline. The CDR3 nucleotides read TGTGCCAGCTCACCAGAGCAGTCAGGGCTGAGCCCCCAGCATTTT. It codes for CASSPEQSGLSPQHF.

V and J are TRBV28 and TRBJ2-7; a weak D match, TRBD1 (5 bases). V shed 7 bases and J shed 4 bases, with 17 bases lying between them. The CDR3 sequence is 14 residues long. CDR1 and CDR2 from the germline V gene are MDHEN and SYDVKM. The CDR3 is CASKGIGNRYEQYF. DNA of the CDR3: TGTGCCAGCAAGGGGATTGGCAATCGGTACGAGCAGTACTTC.

This clone was picked up many times. The chain employs TRBV7-2 and TRBJ2-1, with TRBD1 matching 10 bases. This CDR3 has 15 amino acids. Germline V gene data show CDR1 as SGHTA and CDR2 as FQGNSA. J was trimmed by 8 bases and V by 2 bases; bases with no gene match: 6. This CDR3 reads CASSLLRDRGHEQFF. The CDR3 DNA reads as TGTGCCAGCAGCTTACTAAGGGACAGGGGCCATGAGCAGTTCTTC.

The chain employs TRBV5-4 and TRBJ2-3; 9 bases line up with TRBD1. After removal of 5 bases from V and 4 bases from J, the junction contained 8 bases not matched to a gene. The CDR3 runs to 15 residues. Germline V CDR1 and CDR2: SGHNT, YYREEE (reference sequence). CDR3 DNA: TGTGCCAGCAGTCTACCGGGACAGGGTTCAGATACGCAGTATTTT. This gives the protein CASSLPGQGSDTQYF.

A remark on this clone: Other DNA variants within this sample encode the same CDR3. The chain has TRBV7-9 and TRBJ2-5; maybe TRBD1 (5 bases). The CDR3 totals 14 residues. CDR1 is SEHNR, CDR2 FQNEAQ, per germline (reference sequence). Trimming took 5 bases from V and 1 from J, leaving 11 bases between them. The CDR3 DNA reads TGTGCCAGCAGCCTGAGACAGCCCCAAGAGACCCAGTACTTC. Amino acids: CASSLRQPQETQYF.

This clone appeared a single time. The rearrangement uses TRBV9 and TRBJ2-2, with 7 bases fitting TRBD1. The ends lost 3 bases at V and 0 bases at J; junction bases unmatched: 5. Germline-derived CDR1 and CDR2 are SGDLS and YYNGEE. The CDR3 consists of 16 residues. In nucleotides, the CDR3 is TGTGCCAGCAGCGCCCGACAGGGCACGAACACCGGGGAGCTGTTTTTT. This translates into CASSARQGTNTGELFF.

J is TRBJ1-2 and V is TRBV9; TRBD1 is a possible D gene (5 bases). Germline V lookup: CDR1 SGDLS, CDR2 YYNGEE. This CDR3 comprises 15 residues. Trimming took off 4 bases at V and 4 bases at J, with 17 bases between the two ends. Written as DNA, the CDR3 is TGTGCCAGCAGCTCTAGCTCCGGGGGGTCCTATGGCTACACCTTC. Translation: CASSSSSGGSYGYTF.

The V call is TRBV2, the J call TRBJ2-7; D tentatively fits TRBD1 or TRBD2 (5 bases each). This CDR3 is built from 13 residues. Germline V gene sequence: CDR1 SNHLY, CDR2 FYNNEI. Between the trimmed V and J ends, which lost 8 bases and 4 bases, there was a span of 15 bases. In nucleotides, the CDR3 is TGTGCCAGCTTTCAAGGGGCGGGTTACGAGCAGTACTTC. Translating gives CASFQGAGYEQYF.

V usage is TRBV5-4 and J usage is TRBJ2-7; 10 nucleotides match TRBD2. CDR1 SGHNT and CDR2 YYREEE come from the germline V gene (reference sequence). After removal of 3 bases from V and 0 bases from J, the junction contained 3 bases not matched to a gene. CDR3 size: 15 residues. The CDR3 protein is CASSSTSGSSYEQYF. The CDR3 DNA reads TGTGCCAGCAGCTCGACTAGCGGGTCCTCCTACGAGCAGTACTTC.

The chain links TRBV5-1 to TRBJ2-2; no firm D call. Trimming stripped 2 bases from V and 0 bases from J, with 11 bases between. This CDR3 has 16 residues. Germline V gives CDR1 SGHRS, CDR2 YFSETQ. CDR3 in DNA: TGCGCCAGCAGCTTAGCTGTAGGCACGAACACCGGGGAGCTGTTTTTT. Residues: CASSLAVGTNTGELFF.

This chain uses TRBV7-9 with TRBJ1-1, with a possible D match to TRBD1 (5 bases). V lost 2 bases and J lost 1, with 11 bases in between. The CDR3 consists of 15 residues. Germline CDR1 is SEHNR and CDR2 is FQNEAQ (reference sequence). The CDR3 sequence is CASSLWAGQNTEAFF. DNA of the CDR3: TGTGCCAGCAGCTTATGGGCAGGGCAGAACACTGAAGCTTTCTTT.

V usage is TRBV6-5 and J usage is TRBJ2-7, with 8 bases fitting TRBD1. The junction had 6 bases not matched to a gene; V was cut back by 2 bases and J by 3 bases. Germline V gene lookup returns CDR1 MNHEY and CDR2 SVGAGI. The CDR3 runs 15 residues. Written as DNA, the CDR3 is TGTGCCAGCAGTTACCATTCGGGACAGGACTACGAGCAGTACTTC. Residues: CASSYHSGQDYEQYF.

With regard to this clone: Different DNA sequences within this sample yield the same CDR3. This sequence joins TRBV30 and TRBJ1-3, with unresolved D. The germline V gene has CDR1 GTSNPN and CDR2 SVGIG (reference sequence). The CDR3 covers 15 residues. The V gene lost 3 bases and the J gene lost 0 bases, with 12 bases spanning the gap. In nucleotides, the CDR3 is TGTGCCTGGAGCGTCGGCGGCTACTCTGGAAACACCATATATTTT. Translated: CAWSVGGYSGNTIYF.

The CDR3 loop is CASSPGTGGPHEQFF. In DNA form, the CDR3 reads TGTGCCAGCAGCCCCGGGACAGGGGGCCCCCATGAGCAGTTCTTC. The gene calls are TRBV13 and TRBJ2-1; TRBD1 agrees at 12 bases. V dropped 5 bases and J dropped 8; count of bases not matched to a gene: 7. In germline, CDR1 is PRHDT, CDR2 FYEKMQ (reference sequence). The CDR3 length is 15 residues.

A remark on this clone: The sample holds other DNA sequences that translate to the same CDR3. The chain couples TRBV5-1 to TRBJ1-2; the D is unclear. Germline loops: CDR1 SGHRS, CDR2 YFSETQ. V lost 0 bases, J lost 2 bases, and 8 bases lay in between. The CDR3 runs 14 residues. The CDR3 here is CASSLAGQNYGYTF. CDR3 in DNA: TGCGCCAGCAGCTTGGCTGGGCAGAACTATGGCTACACCTTC.

The CDR3 reads CASSLVPRISGNNEQFF. The CDR3, as DNA: TGTGCCAGCAGCTTAGTCCCCCGTATTAGCGGGAACAATGAGCAGTTCTTC. The chain couples TRBV11-2 to TRBJ2-1; 8 bases align to TRBD2. Germline trimming cut 1 base from V and 5 bases from J; bases unmatched to any gene: 10. The CDR3 runs to 17 residues. The germline CDR1 and CDR2 sequences are SGHAT and FQNNGV.

This chain uses TRBV15 with TRBJ2-7, with a tentative D call TRBD2 (5 bases). Looked up from germline, CDR1 is LNHNV and CDR2 is YYDKDF (reference sequence). Trimming cost V 4 bases and J 3 bases, with 19 bases left between them. The CDR3 consists of 16 residues. The CDR3 DNA reads TGTGCCACCAGCACGCGGACTGGCGGCGGACTCTACGAGCAGTACTTC. This translates into CATSTRTGGGLYEQYF.